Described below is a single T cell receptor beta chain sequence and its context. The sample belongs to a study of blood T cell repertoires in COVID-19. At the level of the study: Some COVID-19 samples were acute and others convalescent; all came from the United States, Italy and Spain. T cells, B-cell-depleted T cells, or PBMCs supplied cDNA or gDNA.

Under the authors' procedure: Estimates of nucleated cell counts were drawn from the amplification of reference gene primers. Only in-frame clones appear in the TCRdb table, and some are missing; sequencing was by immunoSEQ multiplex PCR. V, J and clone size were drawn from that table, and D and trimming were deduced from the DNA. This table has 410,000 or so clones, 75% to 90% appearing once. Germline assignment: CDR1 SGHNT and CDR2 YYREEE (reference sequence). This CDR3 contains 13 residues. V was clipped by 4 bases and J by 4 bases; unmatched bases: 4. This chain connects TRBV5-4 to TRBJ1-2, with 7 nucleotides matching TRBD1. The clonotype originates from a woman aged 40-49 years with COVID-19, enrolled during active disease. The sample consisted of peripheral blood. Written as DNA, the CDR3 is TGTGCCAGCAGCACCACAGGGGCCTATGGCTACACCTTC. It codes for CASSTTGAYGYTF. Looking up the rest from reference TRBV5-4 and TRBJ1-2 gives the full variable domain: ETGVTQSPTHLIKTRGQQVTLRCSSQSGHNTVSWYQQALGQGPQFIFQYYREEENGRGNFPPRFSGLQFPNYSSELNVNALELDDSALYLCASSTTGAYGYTFGSGTRLTVV.